This is a list of T cell receptor beta chains from one sample in a study of T cell repertoires in cytomegalovirus infection. TCRdb used MiXCR to reprocess the reads, holding one entry per CDR3 protein. The sample holds under 800,000 distinct CDR3 sequences, more than 20% seen once. Input material: CD8+ T cells from PBMCs. The source of these receptors is a human donor in good health (CMV status not recorded). Some clones in this sample may be carry-over from other donors' samples. Both conserved end residues are part of each CDR3.

v_gene	j_gene	CDR3aa
TRBV27	TRBJ2-1	CASSLGAGSEQFF
TRBV7-8	TRBJ1-5	CASSLWQESNQPQHF
TRBV20-1	TRBJ2-2	CSAIGTGELFF
TRBV12-3/TRBV12-4	TRBJ2-3	CASSQTGVPTDTQYF
TRBV5-1	TRBJ1-1	CASRTSGGTEAFF
TRBV28	TRBJ1-6	CASSPEQGKGSPLHF
TRBV6-2/TRBV6-3	TRBJ2-5	CASSYSSGDGALETQYF
TRBV20-1	TRBJ2-7	CSATFTGGSFLEQYF
TRBV7-4	TRBJ1-5	CASRPGGRGSNQPQHF
TRBV7-2	TRBJ1-1	CASSLSRAANTEAFF
TRBV28	TRBJ2-1	CASFHTGGYEQFF
TRBV12-3/TRBV12-4	TRBJ2-7	CASSWTASSYEQYF
TRBV28	TRBJ2-1	CASSFHDRGWDEQFF
TRBV19	TRBJ1-2	CAGGGLNYGYTF
TRBV7-2	TRBJ2-4	CASSLWDRRLAKNIQYF
TRBV6-5	TRBJ2-3	CASSGGLAGGSSTDTQYF
TRBV6-2/TRBV6-3	TRBJ2-1	CASSKGRGDYYNEQFF
TRBV7-3	TRBJ2-3	CASSLAGSKADTQYF
TRBV6-2/TRBV6-3	TRBJ2-1	CASSRSKNNEQFF
TRBV4-3	TRBJ2-3	CASSAGGTGVTDTQYF
TRBV28	TRBJ2-1	CASSPTSDEQFF
TRBV7-2	TRBJ1-1	CASSPAMWNTEAFF
TRBV20-1	TRBJ2-3	CSYMTSGTDTQYF
TRBV20-1	TRBJ2-3	CSARNGTSGGFTDTQYF
TRBV7-9	TRBJ2-2	CASSPTSGGPRTGELFF
TRBV10-3	TRBJ2-2	CAIRIGTANTGELFF
TRBV6-6	TRBJ2-1	CASSYGLTGHEQFF
TRBV7-9	TRBJ1-1	CASSYSEAFF
TRBV28	TRBJ1-2	CASSPGTGDYGYTF
TRBV20-1	TRBJ2-1	CSARTSGAAYYNEQFF
TRBV6-5	TRBJ2-1	CASSFRGYEQFF
TRBV27	TRBJ1-1	CASRPLGGDTEAFF
TRBV7-8	TRBJ2-1	CASSPWTSGGYNEQFF
TRBV28	TRBJ1-4	CASYHTNAATNEKLFF
TRBV7-8	TRBJ1-5	CASSSRQGNEPQHF
TRBV28	TRBJ1-6	CASGGGTDYNSPLHF
TRBV2	TRBJ1-2	CANLRSYGYTF
TRBV6-4	TRBJ2-2	CASSVLGGEGTGELFF
TRBV7-9	TRBJ2-3	CASSLWTSGRIDTQYF
TRBV27	TRBJ1-5	CASSASGLQPQHF
TRBV7-9	TRBJ1-2	CASSRGQAGYTF
TRBV28	TRBJ2-2	CASTQLSDGELFF
TRBV7-2	TRBJ1-5	CASSSGTGRRQPQHF
TRBV6-5	TRBJ2-3	CASSSPRLAGEGDTQYF
TRBV28	TRBJ2-4	CASREDRGRPKNIQYF
TRBV29-1	TRBJ2-7	CSVEGRYYEQYF
TRBV6-2/TRBV6-3	TRBJ2-3	CASSYSKDRGTDTQYF
TRBV20-1	TRBJ2-1	CSARSPLAGFNEQFF
TRBV20-1	TRBJ1-5	CSAPGENQPQHF
TRBV28	TRBJ1-1	CASSLLTGNTEAFF
TRBV7-9	TRBJ1-1	CASSTLDGVNTEAFF
TRBV28	TRBJ1-5	CASSSQRQGYSNQPQHF
TRBV7-8	TRBJ1-5	CASSQFRGFQPQHF
TRBV11-3	TRBJ2-3	CASSPGASGGPDTQYF